This T cell receptor (beta chain) was observed in a study of vaccination and CD4 T cells after COVID-19. For the study at large: It was a median about 99 days after diagnosis, with a range of 35 to 161, that post-COVID samples were drawn. Investigators took post-vaccine samples a median approximately 72 days after dose two, within a range of 14 to 241. General study points: Median SARS-CoV-2-reactive clonotypes rose from approximately 21 to 40, not significantly.

The treatment was: roughly ten-day PBMC culture with coronavirus spike peptide pools or control peptides (ViraFEST assay). The positive PCR dates, which preceded the US Alpha, Beta and Delta variants, fell between March and December 2020. The V and J ends lost 3 bases and 6 bases respectively, with 17 bases between them. The CDR3 has 15 residues. Germline values: CDR1 LNHDA, CDR2 SQIVND (reference sequence). CD4+ T cells that had been cultured provided DNA sequenced with the Oncomine TCR Beta short-read assay. A single record per CDR3 protein comes from TCRdb applying MiXCR to the PCR reads. The table has roughly 15,000 distinct CDR3 sequences, about 45% seen once. Note on this clonotype: Its antigen remains unidentified.

The chain couples TRBV19 to TRBJ1-2, with a weak D call TRBD1 (5 bases). The sample comprised CD4+ T cells from blood, cultured in vitro. This TCR came from a human donor who had recovered from COVID-19. The DNA for the CDR3 is TGTGCCAGTAGTATTCGTGGGACTGTCCCCAATGGCTACACCTTC. It codes for CASSIRGTVPNGYTF.